This T cell receptor beta chain was captured in a study of T cell changes during pregnancy in multiple sclerosis. Trimming cost V 1 base and J 3 bases; bases outside gene matches: 10. The CDR3 totals 18 residues. The germline V gene has CDR1 SGHRS and CDR2 YFSETQ. Sequenced by immunoSEQ multiplex PCR; TCRdb stores in-frame clones only, minus some. The table includes tens of thousands of clones, roughly 89% detected once. Sample: CD4+ T cells from peripheral blood mononuclear cells, taken in the first trimester of pregnancy. The chain combines TRBV5-1 with TRBJ1-4; TRBD1 matches 9 bases. The source is a female donor with multiple sclerosis, enrolled in a pregnancy study. The CDR3, as DNA: TGCGCCAGCAGCTTGATGCGACAGGGGGGAAGGGCTAATGAAAAACTGTTTTTT. Its translation is CASSLMRQGGRANEKLFF. The complete variable domain, with remaining parts taken from reference TRBV5-1 and TRBJ1-4, reads KAGVTQTPRYLIKTRGQQVTLSCSPISGHRSVSWYQQTPGQGLQFLFEYFSETQRNKGNFPGRFSGRQFSNSRSEMNVSTLELGDSALYLCASSLMRQGGRANEKLFFGSGTQLSVL.